This T cell receptor (beta chain) comes out of a study of shared clonotypes between healthy human individuals. Measured with immunoSEQ multiplex PCR; TCRdb has only the in-frame clones, and not every one. The sample has under 600,000 clones, more than 95% seen once; the top ten hold around 0.057%. V gave up 0 bases and J gave up 12 bases, with 11 bases separating them. Per the germline V gene, CDR1 is MGHRA and CDR2 is YSYEKL. CDR3 length equals 13 residues. This TCR derives from a woman aged 30 to 39 in good health. The chain uses TRBV4-1 and TRBJ1-4; D possibly corresponds to TRBD1 (5 bases). Specimen: naive CD4+ T cells sorted from blood. The sample's subset: CD45RA+ positively selected. The CDR3 reads CASSQDLPGQLFF. In DNA, the CDR3 is TGCGCCAGCAGCCAAGATCTTCCAGGGCAACTGTTTTTT.